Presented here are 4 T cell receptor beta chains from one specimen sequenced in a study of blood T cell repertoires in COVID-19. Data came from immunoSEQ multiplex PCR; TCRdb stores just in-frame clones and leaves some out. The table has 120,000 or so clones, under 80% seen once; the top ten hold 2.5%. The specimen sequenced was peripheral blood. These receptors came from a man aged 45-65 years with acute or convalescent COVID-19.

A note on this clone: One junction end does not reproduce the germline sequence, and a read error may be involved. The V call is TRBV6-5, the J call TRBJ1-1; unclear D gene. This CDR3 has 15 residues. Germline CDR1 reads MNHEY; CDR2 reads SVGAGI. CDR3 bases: TGTGCCGGCAGTTACGAGGCCTTTGAGAACACTGAAGCTTTCTTT. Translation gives CAGSYEAFENTEAFF.

The DNA for the CDR3 is TGTGCCAGCAGCCAGCTCGCGGGGGTTTACGAGCAGTACTTC. The encoded protein is CASSQLAGVYEQYF. The chain combines TRBV28 with TRBJ2-7, with 7 bases lining up with TRBD2. Per germline, CDR1 MDHEN and CDR2 SYDVKM. Losses at the gene ends were 6 bases for V and 4 bases for J; bases not matched to a gene: 9. The CDR3 has 14 residues. Based on the CDR3 plus reference TRBV28 and TRBJ2-7, the full variable domain is DVKVTQSSRYLVKRTGEKVFLECVQDMDHENMFWYRQDPGLGLRLIYFSYDVKMKEKGDIPEGYSVSREKKERFSLILESASTNQTSMYLCASSQLAGVYEQYFGPGTRLTVT.

The CDR3 spells CASSQQGYYGYTF. The DNA of the CDR3 is TGTGCCAGCAGCCAACAGGGGTACTATGGCTACACCTTC. The rearrangement joins TRBV5-8 to TRBJ1-2, with TRBD1 matching over 7 bases. The germline V gene has CDR1 SGHTS and CDR2 YDEGEE. V lost 4 bases to trimming and J lost 3 bases; unmatched junction nucleotides: 3. The CDR3 sequence is 13 residues long.

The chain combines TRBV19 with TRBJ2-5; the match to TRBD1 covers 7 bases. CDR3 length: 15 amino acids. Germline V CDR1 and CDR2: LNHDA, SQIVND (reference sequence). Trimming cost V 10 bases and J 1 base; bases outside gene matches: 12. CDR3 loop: CATHPGGIFQETQYF. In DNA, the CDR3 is TGTGCCACCCACCCAGGGGGAATCTTCCAAGAGACCCAGTACTTC.